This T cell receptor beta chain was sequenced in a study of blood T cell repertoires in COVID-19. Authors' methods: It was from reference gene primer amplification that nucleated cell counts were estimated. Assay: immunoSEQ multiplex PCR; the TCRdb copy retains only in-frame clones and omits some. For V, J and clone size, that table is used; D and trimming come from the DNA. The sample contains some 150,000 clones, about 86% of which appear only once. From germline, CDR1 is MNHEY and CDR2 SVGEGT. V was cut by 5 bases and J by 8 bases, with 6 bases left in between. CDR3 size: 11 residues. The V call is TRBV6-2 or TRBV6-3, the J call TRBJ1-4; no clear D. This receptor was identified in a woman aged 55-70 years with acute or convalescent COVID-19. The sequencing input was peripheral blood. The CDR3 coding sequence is TGTGCCAGCAGTACTGAAGAAAAACTGTTTTTT. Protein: CASSTEEKLFF.